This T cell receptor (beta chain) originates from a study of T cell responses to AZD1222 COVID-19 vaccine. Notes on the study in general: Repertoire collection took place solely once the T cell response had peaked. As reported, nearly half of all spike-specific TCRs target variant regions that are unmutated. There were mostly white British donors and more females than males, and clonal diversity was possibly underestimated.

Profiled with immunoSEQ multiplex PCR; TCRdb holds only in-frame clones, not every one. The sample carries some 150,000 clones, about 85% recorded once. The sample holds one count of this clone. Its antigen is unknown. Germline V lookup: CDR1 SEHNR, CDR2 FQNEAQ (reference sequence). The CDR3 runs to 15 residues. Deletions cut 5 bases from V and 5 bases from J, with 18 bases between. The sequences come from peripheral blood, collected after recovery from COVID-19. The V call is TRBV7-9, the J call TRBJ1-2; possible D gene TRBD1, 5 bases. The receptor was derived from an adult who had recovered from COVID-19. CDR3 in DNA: TGTGCCAGCAGCCCTCCGGCGGCCGGGGGGTATGGCTACACCTTC. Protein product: CASSPPAAGGYGYTF.